The 9 T cell receptor beta chains given below trace back to one sample, sequenced in a study of T cell clonotyping in hematopoietic cell transplantation. The protocol was immunoSEQ multiplex PCR, while the TCRdb copy is restricted to in-frame clones and leaves out a portion. Altogether approximately 8,500 clones are present, more than 80% being singletons, with the ten largest covering 4% to 5%. The sequences come from peripheral blood mononuclear cells, collected 180 days after allogeneic stem cell transplant. All receptors derive from a female patient aged 50 to 65 who had an allogeneic stem cell transplant from an unrelated donor, so the T cells may come from the graft donor. Some clones in this sample may be carry-over from other donors' samples.

The gene calls are TRBV5-6 and TRBJ1-3; 11 bases are shared with TRBD1. Germline-derived CDR1 and CDR2 are SGHDT and YYEEEE. V was pared by 4 bases and J by 1 base, with 1 base of the junction left unmatched. This CDR3 comprises 15 residues. CDR3 amino acids: CASSGTGGSGNTIYF. The CDR3, as DNA: TGTGCCAGCAGCGGGACAGGGGGATCTGGAAACACCATATATTTT. Drawing the rest from reference TRBV5-6 and TRBJ1-3, the complete variable domain is DAGVTQSPTHLIKTRGQQVTLRCSPKSGHDTVSWYQQALGQGPQFIFQYYEEEERQRGNFPDRFSGHQFPNYSSELNVNALLLGDSALYLCASSGTGGSGNTIYFGEGSWLTVV.

The rearrangement joins TRBV7-2 to TRBJ1-6; D unclear. The CDR3 totals 13 residues. In germline, CDR1 is SGHTA, CDR2 FQGNSA. Trimming removed 5 bases from V and 8 bases from J, with 10 bases in between. In DNA, the CDR3 is TGTGCCAGCAGCAACCATAAGGATTCACCCCTCCACTTT. The encoded protein is CASSNHKDSPLHF.

This chain joins TRBV29-1 and TRBJ2-3; weak D call: TRBD1 (6 bases). Germline CDR1 reads SQVTM; CDR2 reads ANQGSEA. The CDR3 totals 16 residues. V was shortened by 3 bases and J by 2 bases, with 18 bases between the two germline ends. The CDR3 DNA reads TGCAGCGTTGAGGCACAGGGCTTCTACCTCACAGATACGCAGTATTTT. It translates to CSVEAQGFYLTDTQYF.

This chain connects TRBV28 to TRBJ1-1; D gene uncertain. Per germline, CDR1 MDHEN and CDR2 SYDVKM. CDR3 length: 15 residues. Trimming pared 3 bases from V and 2 bases from J, leaving 13 bases between. The CDR3 here is CASSFIFRTNTEAFF. The CDR3 DNA reads TGTGCCAGCAGTTTCATCTTTCGGACCAACACTGAAGCTTTCTTT.

CDR3 bases: TGTGCCAGCAGCGAACTAGCGGGAGCCTTCTACGAGCAGTACTTC. Translated, it gives CASSELAGAFYEQYF. The V call is TRBV7-2, the J call TRBJ2-7; 11 bases are shared with TRBD2. The germline CDR1 and CDR2 sequences are SGHTA and FQGNSA. The CDR3 is 15 residues long. Losses at the gene ends were 5 bases for V and 3 bases for J; bases not matched to a gene: 6.

The genes are TRBV30 and TRBJ1-1, with D unresolved. Germline loops: CDR1 GTSNPN, CDR2 SVGIG (reference sequence). CDR3 length: 13 residues. Trimming took off 5 bases at V and 3 bases at J, with 13 bases between the two ends. CDR3 DNA sequence: TGTGCCTGGGCTGGGTGGGTGGACACTGAAGCTTTCTTT. This codes for CAWAGWVDTEAFF. The whole variable domain, filled in from reference TRBV30 and TRBJ1-1, reads SQTIHQWPATLVQPVGSPLSLECTVEGTSNPNLYWYRQAAGRGLQLLFYSVGIGQISSEVPQNLSASRPQDRQFILSSKKLLLSDSGFYLCAWAGWVDTEAFFGQGTRLTVV.

The chain recombines TRBV6-6 with TRBJ1-6; D ambiguous. Germline V gene sequence: CDR1 MNHNY, CDR2 SVGAGI (reference sequence). The V gene lost 8 bases and the J gene lost 4 bases, with 9 bases spanning the gap. The CDR3 contains 13 residues. Here the CDR3 reads CASSGGYNSPLHF. DNA of the CDR3: TGTGCCAGCTCTGGAGGGTATAATTCACCCCTCCACTTT.

In this sample, this clone turned up once. The chain recombines TRBV6-6 with TRBJ1-5; no reliable D call. Germline V lookup: CDR1 MNHNY, CDR2 SVGAGI (reference sequence). This CDR3 comprises 12 residues. The V gene lost 5 bases and the J gene lost 13 bases, with 15 bases spanning the gap. The CDR3 coding sequence is TGTGCCAGCAGTGCCCGGGCAGGACCACAGCATTTT. Translation: CASSARAGPQHF.

This chain connects TRBV28 to TRBJ2-7; the D is unclear. Per the germline V gene, CDR1 is MDHEN and CDR2 is SYDVKM. The CDR3 runs to 13 residues. Between the trimmed V and J ends, which lost 5 bases and 4 bases, there was a span of 12 bases. Here the CDR3 reads CASSPVDLYEQYF. CDR3 DNA sequence: TGTGCCAGCAGTCCCGTAGACCTTTACGAGCAGTACTTC.